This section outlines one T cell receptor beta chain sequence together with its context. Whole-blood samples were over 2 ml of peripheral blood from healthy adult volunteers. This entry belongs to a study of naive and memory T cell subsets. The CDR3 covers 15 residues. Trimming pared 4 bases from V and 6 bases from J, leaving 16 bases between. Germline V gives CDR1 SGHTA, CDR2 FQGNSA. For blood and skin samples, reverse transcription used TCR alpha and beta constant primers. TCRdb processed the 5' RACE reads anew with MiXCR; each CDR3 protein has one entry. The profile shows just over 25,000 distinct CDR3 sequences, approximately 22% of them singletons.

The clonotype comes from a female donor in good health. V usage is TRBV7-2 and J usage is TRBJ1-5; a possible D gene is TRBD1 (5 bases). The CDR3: CASSSGWGIGQPQHF. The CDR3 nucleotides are TGTGCCAGCAGCTCCGGTTGGGGGATCGGTCAGCCCCAGCATTTT. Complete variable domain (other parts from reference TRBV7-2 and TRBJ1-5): GAGVSQSPSNKVTEKGKDVELRCDPISGHTALYWYRQSLGQGLEFLIYFQGNSAPDKSGLPSDRFSAERTGGSVSTLTIQRTQQEDSAVYLCASSSGWGIGQPQHFGDGTRLSIL.